The 5 T cell receptor beta chains presented below share a single source sample, sequenced in a study of PD-1 blockade in classical Hodgkin lymphoma. Brentuximab vedotin exposure varied among the patients, all of whom had relapsed after autologous stem cell transplantation. Clones were read by immunoSEQ multiplex PCR, and TCRdb kept only the in-frame ones, dropping some. This table has 11,000 to 15,000 clones, approximately 78% appearing once. The specimen was peripheral blood mononuclear cells (PBMCs), collected before the second cycle of nivolumab. The receptors here all came from a human donor with classical Hodgkin lymphoma.

This clone was detected a few times. This sequence joins TRBV5-1 and TRBJ2-3; weak D call: TRBD2 (5 bases). V lost 2 bases and J lost 4, with 14 bases in between. The CDR3 is 15 amino acids. Per germline, CDR1 SGHRS and CDR2 YFSETQ. This CDR3 is CASSFERQASDTQYF. As DNA, the CDR3 is TGCGCCAGCAGCTTCGAGCGGCAGGCATCAGATACGCAGTATTTT.

The chain uses TRBV5-1 and TRBJ2-3, with 11 bases lining up with TRBD2. This CDR3 region has 14 residues. Per germline, CDR1 SGHRS and CDR2 YFSETQ. V was pared by 6 bases and J by 4 bases, with 4 bases of the junction left unmatched. The CDR3 sequence is CASTSGGRADTQYF. The CDR3 DNA reads TGCGCCAGCACTAGCGGGGGGCGGGCAGATACGCAGTATTTT.

The chain is built from TRBV18 and TRBJ2-7; 11 bases agree with TRBD2. The CDR3 has 17 residues. Trimming took 2 bases from V and 0 from J; bases not matched to a gene: 6. Germline CDR1 KGHSH, CDR2 LQKENI. This CDR3 reads CASSPTSGGTRSYEQYF. CDR3 bases: TGTGCCAGCTCACCAACTAGCGGGGGTACTCGCTCCTACGAGCAGTACTTC.

The V call is TRBV12-5, the J call TRBJ2-7; D is unclear. The CDR3 runs 11 residues. The V gene lost 1 base and the J gene lost 3 bases, with 1 base spanning the gap. CDR1 LGHNT and CDR2 FRNRAP come from the germline V gene. CDR3 loop: CASGLGYEQYF. The CDR3 region has the DNA TGTGCTAGTGGTTTGGGCTACGAGCAGTACTTC.

The V and J genes are TRBV18 and TRBJ1-1; D gene ambiguous. This CDR3 comprises 13 residues. Germline CDR1 reads KGHSH; CDR2 reads LQKENI. Trimming removed 3 bases at V and 2 bases at J, with 7 bases between. The CDR3 sequence: CASSPDGNTEAFF. The CDR3 DNA reads as TGTGCCAGCTCACCGGACGGTAACACTGAAGCTTTCTTT.